The sequence of this TCR beta chain was determined in a study of metastatic and nonmetastatic thyroid tumors. On the study more broadly: A comparison of repertoires was made across blood and tumor or nodule tissue from malignant and benign thyroid patients. General study findings and limits: Malignant thyroid tumors reportedly exceeded benign nodules significantly in TCR beta diversity, with the difference appearing in blood and tumor.

Each patient came to thyroid surgery without any prior treatment (of any kind). Per the original methods: The study built a papillary thyroid cancer distant-metastasis classifier from CDR3 differences across clinicopathological groups. TCRdb re-clonotyped the PCR reads through MiXCR. TCRdb, rather than the study authors, made the V and J calls. The table lists 5,000 to 8,000 clones, roughly a third of them singletons. As to this clone: Antigen: not known.

This clonotype was sampled from a female donor with papillary thyroid cancer or a benign thyroid nodule (not recorded which). Some clones in this sample may be carry-over from other donors' samples. Sequences were obtained from tumor tissue.

The CDR3 sequence: CASSLLAGGTDTQYF. The CDR3 DNA is TGTGCCAGCAGTTTATTAGCGGGAGGTACAGATACGCAGTATTTT. The chain is built from TRBV28 and TRBJ2-3; 10 bases are a match to TRBD2. Trimming at V came to 1 base and at J to 3 bases, leaving 1 base not matched to a gene. CDR3 length equals 15 residues. Germline V CDR1 and CDR2: MDHEN, SYDVKM.